This T cell receptor beta chain was captured in a study of T-cell memory formation after mild COVID-19. Of note for this clonotype: The antigen is not known.

General study points: The finding that pre-infection memory included some responding clones suggested that cross-reactive memory joined. Largely, contracting CD4+ clones fell within CM and EM, and contracting CD8+ clones within EMRA. Day 15 to 85 contracting clones showed balanced CD4/CD8; day 15 to 37 expanders favored CD4+.

Germline-derived CDR1 and CDR2 are DFQATT and SNEGSKA (reference sequence). V was cut by 6 bases and J by 2 bases, with 19 bases left in between. The CDR3 is 15 amino acids. A 5'RACE reaction primed in the constant segment made cDNA libraries of TCR alpha and TCR beta, and these carried sample barcodes and UMIs. Via MiXCR, TCRdb re-called the 5' RACE reads, giving one row per CDR3 protein. Of 300,000 to 350,000 distinct CDR3 sequences listed, over 10% are singletons. The origin of this receptor is a young man who had mild COVID-19 (a few samples of this study predate the infection). Cell type and time point are not known. V usage is TRBV20-1 and J usage is TRBJ1-1; D possibly corresponds to TRBD1 (6 bases). Material for sequencing was PBMCs or a T cell subset sorted from them (not recorded which). CDR3 sequence: CSASDSGGHNTEAFF. Here the CDR3 DNA reads TGCAGTGCCTCCGACTCGGGGGGACACAACACTGAAGCTTTCTTT.